These 22 T cell receptor beta chains were sequenced from one sample in a study of T cells after yellow fever vaccination. TCRdb called the 5' RACE reads again in MiXCR, with one record for every CDR3 protein. The repertoire has hundreds of thousands of distinct CDR3 sequences, 3% to 4.5% of them found once; the top ten carry roughly a quarter. The sample here was PBMCs, taken on the day of the yellow fever booster vaccination. The receptors come from a man younger than 30 who received the YFV17D yellow fever vaccine.

This clonotype was recorded at least ten times. The chain joins TRBV2 to TRBJ2-5, with TRBD2 as a possible D gene (6 bases). There are 12 residues in the CDR3. CDR1 and CDR2 (germline): SNHLY, FYNNEI. V was cut by 6 bases and J by 2 bases, with 7 bases left in between. The CDR3: CASRRGQETQYF. The CDR3 DNA sequence: TGTGCCAGCAGACGGGGGCAAGAGACCCAGTACTTC.

This clonotype was counted between two and nine times. The gene calls are TRBV7-2 and TRBJ1-1, with a possible D match to TRBD1 (6 bases). This CDR3 has 14 amino acids. Trimming took off 5 bases at V and 4 bases at J, with 14 bases between the two ends. Germline V gives CDR1 SGHTA, CDR2 FQGNSA. The chain's CDR3 is CASSPRRGATEAFF. The CDR3 region has the DNA TGTGCCAGCAGCCCTCGGAGGGGGGCCACTGAAGCTTTCTTT.

This clonotype was counted ten times or more. CDR3 sequence reads: CASSLGGSSSAGYTF. The CDR3 DNA reads TGTGCCAGCAGCTTGGGGGGGTCCTCCTCCGCGGGCTACACCTTC. The gene calls are TRBV5-4 and TRBJ1-2; a weak D match, TRBD1 (5 bases). Germline V gene data show CDR1 as SGHNT and CDR2 as YYREEE (reference sequence). Between the trimmed V and J ends, which lost 0 bases and 8 bases, there was a span of 17 bases. The CDR3 sequence is 15 residues long.

The chain combines TRBV11-3 with TRBJ1-6; D gene unclear. Germline CDR1 and CDR2: SGHNT and YENEEA. The CDR3 has 13 residues. V lost 3 bases, J lost 9 bases, and 9 bases lay in between. CDR3 sequence reads: CASSLASSSPLHF. DNA for the CDR3: TGTGCCAGCAGCTTGGCCAGTAGTTCACCCCTCCACTTT.

The rearrangement links TRBV12-3 or TRBV12-4 to TRBJ2-7; no reliable D call. V lost 3 bases to trimming and J lost 2 bases, with 5 bases between them. This CDR3 spans 12 amino acids. The CDR3 region is CASSFGPYEQYF. CDR3 DNA sequence: TGTGCCAGCAGTTTCGGGCCCTACGAGCAGTACTTC.

This clonotype was counted only a few times. This chain links TRBV6-2 or TRBV6-3 with TRBJ2-1; no definite D call. Trimming pared 0 bases from V and 13 bases from J, leaving 7 bases between. Germline V gene lookup returns CDR1 MNHEY and CDR2 SVGEGT. The CDR3 has 11 amino acids. The CDR3 is CASSYSIEQFF. The CDR3 DNA reads as TGTGCCAGCAGTTACTCTATTGAACAGTTCTTC.

Many counts were recorded for this clonotype. The J gene is TRBJ2-7, the V gene TRBV27; 8 nucleotides align to TRBD1. Germline trimming cut 3 bases from V and 5 bases from J; bases unmatched to any gene: 9. Germline CDR1 and CDR2: MNHEY and SMNVEV (reference sequence). The CDR3 contains 15 residues. The CDR3 here is CASSFGTGIHDEQYF. CDR3 coding DNA: TGTGCCAGCAGTTTTGGGACAGGAATTCACGACGAGCAGTACTTC.

This clonotype came up a few times. The chain links TRBV5-1 to TRBJ2-1, with TRBD2 identical over 9 bases. Trimming at V came to 2 bases and at J to 9 bases, leaving 3 bases not matched to a gene. The CDR3 consists of 13 residues. Germline CDR1 and CDR2: SGHRS and YFSETQ. CDR3 residues: CASSFGTSSEQFF. CDR3 DNA: TGCGCCAGCAGCTTCGGGACTAGCAGTGAGCAGTTCTTC. Filled out from reference TRBV5-1 and TRBJ2-1, the complete variable domain reads KAGVTQTPRYLIKTRGQQVTLSCSPISGHRSVSWYQQTPGQGLQFLFEYFSETQRNKGNFPGRFSGRQFSNSRSEMNVSTLELGDSALYLCASSFGTSSEQFFGPGTRLTVL.

This clonotype was counted at least ten times. The CDR3 here is CATSRGTGSAGANVLTF. The CDR3 DNA reads as TGTGCCACCAGCAGAGGGACTGGCAGCGCGGGGGCCAACGTCCTGACTTTC. The V gene is TRBV15, the J gene TRBJ2-6, with D possibly being TRBD2 (5 bases). Germline lookup yields CDR1 LNHNV and CDR2 YYDKDF (reference sequence). Trimming took off 1 base at V and 4 bases at J, with 14 bases between the two ends. The CDR3 sequence is 17 residues long.

This clonotype was seen more than once but under ten times. The rearrangement joins TRBV7-9 to TRBJ1-1; tentatively, D is TRBD1 (6 bases). CDR3 size: 16 residues. Germline CDR1 and CDR2: SEHNR and FQNEAQ (reference sequence). V gave up 5 bases and J gave up 5 bases, with 21 bases separating them. CDR3 sequence (DNA): TGTGCCAGCAGCCCACCGGTTTTGGGGGCTGGGACTGAAGCTTTCTTT. It translates to CASSPPVLGAGTEAFF.

V gene TRBV6-5 combines with J gene TRBJ1-1; perhaps TRBD1 as D (5 bases). CDR1 is MNHEY and CDR2 is SVGAGI in the germline V gene. The CDR3 has 11 amino acids. V lost 7 bases to trimming and J lost 6 bases, with 9 bases between them. CDR3 residues: CASTQGAEAFF. CDR3 bases: TGTGCCAGCACCCAGGGAGCTGAAGCTTTCTTT.

In this sample, this clonotype turned up many times. The chain has TRBV4-3 and TRBJ2-2, with TRBD1 matching 7 bases. Germline assignment: CDR1 LGHNA and CDR2 YSLEER. The V and J ends lost 0 bases and 7 bases, in that order; junction bases with no gene match: 5. The CDR3 covers 15 residues. CDR3 region: CASSQEQGLVGELFF. CDR3 coding DNA: TGCGCCAGCAGCCAAGAACAGGGGTTGGTCGGGGAGCTGTTTTTT.

This clonotype was observed many times. V gene TRBV6-6 combines with J gene TRBJ1-2, with D unresolved. The ends were cut back, 8 bases at V and 0 bases at J, with 10 bases in the middle. The CDR3 has 13 residues. Looked up from germline, CDR1 is MNHNY and CDR2 is SVGAGI (reference sequence). The CDR3: CASFLLSNYGYTF. The CDR3 DNA follows: TGTGCCAGCTTTTTGTTGTCTAACTATGGCTACACCTTC.

This sequence joins TRBV7-9 and TRBJ1-4; possibly TRBD1 for D (5 bases). The germline V gene has CDR1 SEHNR and CDR2 FQNEAQ (reference sequence). There are 16 residues in the CDR3. Trimming stripped 4 bases from V and 5 bases from J, with 17 bases between. The chain's CDR3 is CASSSGGVRTNEKLFF. The CDR3 bases are TGTGCCAGCAGCTCCGGGGGGGTGCGGACAAATGAAAAACTGTTTTTT.

CDR3 sequence: CSGGTDAYEQYF. The CDR3 DNA sequence: TGCAGCGGGGGGACCGACGCCTACGAGCAGTACTTC. The chain couples TRBV29-1 to TRBJ2-7; the D gene could be TRBD1 or TRBD2 (5 bases each). Between the trimmed V and J ends, which lost 7 bases and 2 bases, there was a span of 12 bases. This CDR3 is 12 amino acids long. CDR1 and CDR2 from the germline V gene are SQVTM and ANQGSEA.

This clonotype came up a few times. The genes are TRBV7-9 and TRBJ1-1; maybe TRBD1 (5 bases). This CDR3 has 13 amino acids. Germline-derived CDR1 and CDR2 are SEHNR and FQNEAQ (reference sequence). The ends were cut back, 3 bases at V and 4 bases at J, with 9 bases in the middle. For the CDR3, the DNA is TGTGCCAGCAGCTTTGGGGGGATCACTGAAGCTTTCTTT. It is translated as CASSFGGITEAFF.

Many counts were recorded for this clonotype. The DNA for the CDR3 is TGTGCCAGCTCACCTCCGATGATGCCCAACTATGGCTACACCTTC. This codes for CASSPPMMPNYGYTF. This rearrangement joins TRBV18 to TRBJ1-2; D call uncertain. Trimming left V 3 bases short and J 2 bases short, with 13 bases between. The CDR3 consists of 15 residues. CDR1 and CDR2 from the germline V gene are KGHSH and LQKENI.

This clonotype was counted at least ten times. The chain employs TRBV10-3 and TRBJ2-3; tentative D call: TRBD2 (6 bases). This CDR3 contains 15 residues. The germline gives CDR1 ENHRY, CDR2 SYGVKD. The germline V and J ends were trimmed by 4 bases and 4 bases, with 15 bases remaining between them. CDR3 DNA: TGTGCCATCAGTGCCCCCGGGGGAAAGGCAGATACGCAGTATTTT. Its protein product is CAISAPGGKADTQYF.

This clonotype was counted between two and nine times. The J gene is TRBJ2-5, the V gene TRBV6-2 or TRBV6-3; the D gene is possibly TRBD1 (6 bases). Trimming cost V 4 bases and J 2 bases, with 11 bases left between them. This CDR3 region has 14 residues. The germline V gene encodes CDR1 MNHEY and CDR2 SVGEGT. The CDR3 nucleotides read TGTGCCAGCAGTTCCTCGACAGGTCAAGAGACCCAGTACTTC. This codes for CASSSSTGQETQYF.

The chain links TRBV19 to TRBJ1-1; a weak D match, TRBD1 (5 bases). Germline V gives CDR1 LNHDA, CDR2 SQIVND (reference sequence). Trimming took off 5 bases at V and 4 bases at J, with 14 bases between the two ends. The CDR3 extends over 14 amino acids. The CDR3 bases are TGTGCCAGTAGTTTGGGCGGGACCGGCACTGAAGCTTTCTTT. Protein sequence: CASSLGGTGTEAFF.

Many counts were recorded for this clonotype. The rearrangement uses TRBV9 and TRBJ2-1; D is perhaps TRBD1 or TRBD2 (6 bases each). The germline gives CDR1 SGDLS, CDR2 YYNGEE. Trimming left V 6 bases short and J 1 base short, with 11 bases between. This CDR3 is built from 14 residues. This chain's CDR3 is CASNGGGSYNEQFF. The CDR3 region has the DNA TGTGCCAGCAACGGGGGCGGGTCCTACAATGAGCAGTTCTTC.

The V gene is TRBV19, the J gene TRBJ1-6; no clear D gene. Germline V gives CDR1 LNHDA, CDR2 SQIVND (reference sequence). V was shortened by 3 bases and J by 7 bases, with 10 bases between the two germline ends. The CDR3 has 14 residues. CDR3 coding DNA: TGTGCCAGTAGTATCGAGCGGACCAATTCACCCCTCCACTTT. This codes for CASSIERTNSPLHF. The full variable domain, with the rest looked up from reference TRBV19 and TRBJ1-6, is DGGITQSPKYLFRKEGQNVTLSCEQNLNHDAMYWYRQDPGQGLRLIYYSQIVNDFQKGDIAEGYSVSREKKESFPLTVTSAQKNPTAFYLCASSIERTNSPLHFGNGTRLTVT.